Sequencing of this TCR beta chain was carried out in a study of blood T cell repertoires in COVID-19. Study details: From the United States, Italy and Spain came samples of acute and convalescent COVID-19. PBMCs, B-cell-depleted T cells, or T cells were the source of the cDNA or gDNA that made up the material.

Germline V gene sequence: CDR1 LNHDA, CDR2 SQIVND (reference sequence). The CDR3 length equals 17 residues, ends included. As handled by the study authors: Counts of nucleated cells, estimated from reference gene primer amplification, were obtained. The method was immunoSEQ multiplex PCR; TCRdb's version includes in-frame clones alone and lacks a portion of them. That table supplies the V and J calls and clone size; D and trimming were determined from the DNA. The repertoire holds 100,000 to 150,000 clones, with around 85% as singletons. With respect to this clone: The DNA is omitted, as the CDR3 cannot be located on it reliably, and the CDR3 follows TCRdb's listing.

This chain links TRBV19 with TRBJ1-2; the table calls TRBD1, which could not be checked here. Material: peripheral blood. This TCR was recovered from a woman older than 75 with acute or convalescent COVID-19. Here the CDR3 reads CASSSFGPGVLNYGYTF.